The clone carrying this T cell receptor (beta chain) was counted many times. V was cut by 0 bases and J by 4 bases, with 18 bases left in between. The CDR3 is made up of 17 amino acids. Looked up from germline, CDR1 is ENHRY and CDR2 is SYGVKD. These data are taken from a study of T cells in Graves' hyperthyroidism and ophthalmopathy. TCR beta CDR3 sequences were amplified from RNA transcripts. First-round RT-PCR with HTBI primers amplified the TCR CDR3 region. TCRdb independently ran MiXCR on the multiplex PCR reads; one entry per CDR3 protein. In the table there are roughly 510,000 distinct CDR3 sequences, less than 25% of which are singletons.

This TCR was recovered from a man between 18 and 29 years old with Graves' hyperthyroidism. The rearrangement links TRBV10-3 to TRBJ1-2; D unclear. Sequencing was done on a sample of blood. CDR3 amino acids: CAISESASGNSFYGYTF. CDR3 sequence (DNA): TGTGCCATCAGTGAGTCAGCTTCGGGAAACAGCTTCTATGGCTACACCTTC.